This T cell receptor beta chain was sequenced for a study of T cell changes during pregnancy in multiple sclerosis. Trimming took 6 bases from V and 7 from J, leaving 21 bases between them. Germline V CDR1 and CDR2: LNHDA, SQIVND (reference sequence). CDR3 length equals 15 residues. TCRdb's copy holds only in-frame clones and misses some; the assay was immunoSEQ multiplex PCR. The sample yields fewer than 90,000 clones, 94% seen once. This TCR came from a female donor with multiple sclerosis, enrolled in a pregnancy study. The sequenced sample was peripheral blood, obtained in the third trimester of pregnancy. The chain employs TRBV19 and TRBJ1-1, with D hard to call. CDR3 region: CASREGINIGSEAFF. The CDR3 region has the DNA TGTGCCAGTAGGGAGGGCATTAATATTGGAAGTGAAGCTTTCTTT.